The present entry profiles one TCR beta chain with its context. Losses at the gene ends were 4 bases for V and 5 bases for J; bases not matched to a gene: 7. Per germline, CDR1 MNHEY and CDR2 SMNVEV (reference sequence). The CDR3 consists of 15 residues. This entry comes from a study of OX40 agonist ivuxolimab in advanced cancers. On cycle 4 day 1 and cycle 7 day 1, as well as at baseline, blood was sampled. Profiled with immunoSEQ multiplex PCR; TCRdb holds only in-frame clones, not every one. The sample gives about 75,000 clones, around 83% of which show up once; 8% is in the top ten. The receptor's source is an adult with an advanced solid tumor such as melanoma, head and neck, liver or kidney cancer. Sequenced material: CD4+ or CD8+ T cells sorted from blood, taken in a trial of the OX40 agonist ivuxolimab. J is TRBJ2-5 and V is TRBV27; 10 bases are a match to TRBD2. The CDR3 loop is CASSSLTSGPETQYF. For the CDR3, the DNA is TGTGCCAGCAGTTCGTTGACTAGCGGGCCGGAGACCCAGTACTTC.